This entry lists 27 T cell receptor beta chains sequenced from one sample in a study of T cells after posttransplantation cyclophosphamide. Clones were sequenced by immunoSEQ multiplex PCR, and TCRdb holds only the in-frame ones, with some missing. The data hold about 1,900 clones, with less than 95% observed a single time. The specimen sequenced was naive CD8+ T cells sorted from PBMCs. All receptors derive from a woman aged 60-75 years in good health, CMV-negative, and a related stem cell transplant donor.

The CDR3 loop is CSEDRGPFYGYTF. CDR3 nucleotides: TGCAGCGAGGACAGGGGGCCTTTCTATGGCTACACCTTC. This chain connects TRBV29-1 to TRBJ1-2; 11 positions agree with TRBD1. CDR3 length equals 13 residues. The V and J ends lost 7 bases and 4 bases, in that order; junction bases with no gene match: 5. Germline V CDR1 and CDR2: SQVTM, ANQGSEA.

This chain joins TRBV11-2 and TRBJ2-1; D unclear. The CDR3 runs 15 residues. The germline V and J ends were trimmed by 1 base and 0 bases, with 7 bases remaining between them. CDR1 and CDR2 from the germline V gene are SGHAT and FQNNGV. For the CDR3, the DNA is TGTGCCAGCAGCTTAGGCCTGAGCTCCTACAATGAGCAGTTCTTC. Amino acid sequence: CASSLGLSSYNEQFF.

J is TRBJ1-5 and V is TRBV27; D unresolved. Trimming pared 2 bases from V and 0 bases from J, leaving 20 bases between. CDR1 and CDR2 from the germline V gene are MNHEY and SMNVEV (reference sequence). This CDR3 spans 19 amino acids. CDR3 DNA sequence: TGTGCCAGCAGTTTACGAGGTGGGTCAAGCCCTTATAGCAATCAGCCCCAGCATTTT. This gives the protein CASSLRGGSSPYSNQPQHF.

The CDR3 nucleotides are TGTGCCAGCAGCGTTTCGGGACTAGCGGGAGATTCCTACAATGAGCAGTTCTTC. It encodes CASSVSGLAGDSYNEQFF. This chain connects TRBV9 to TRBJ2-1; 14 nucleotides agree with TRBD2. CDR1 is SGDLS and CDR2 is YYNGEE in the germline V gene. V was pared by 2 bases and J by 1 base, with 5 bases of the junction left unmatched. This CDR3 is 18 amino acids long.

This sequence joins TRBV2 and TRBJ2-7; D gene unclear. V was cut by 8 bases and J by 3 bases, with 14 bases left in between. There are 13 residues in the CDR3. The V gene's germline CDR1 is SNHLY and CDR2 FYNNEI. The CDR3 region has the DNA TGTGCCAGCGCCCCCGCCAGGCTCTACGAGCAGTACTTC. It codes for CASAPARLYEQYF.

This chain uses TRBV30 with TRBJ2-5; a possible D gene is TRBD2 (7 bases). The V end lost 5 bases, the J end lost 4 bases, and 32 bases lay between the germline ends. Germline CDR1 and CDR2: GTSNPN and SVGIG (reference sequence). CDR3 length: 19 amino acids. The CDR3 protein is CAWSTAPPWGGRRGETQYF. CDR3 nucleotides: TGTGCCTGGTCAACCGCACCCCCTTGGGGGGGGCGGAGAGGAGAGACCCAGTACTTC.

The chain combines TRBV7-3 with TRBJ2-1; 7 positions match TRBD1. This CDR3 comprises 15 residues. V lost 5 bases and J lost 4; bases outside the gene matches: 8. From germline, CDR1 is SGHTA and CDR2 FQGTGA. For the CDR3, the DNA is TGTGCCAGCAGCCCCTGGGGACAGACGTACAATGAGCAGTTCTTC. Translation gives CASSPWGQTYNEQFF.

The chain has TRBV21-1 and TRBJ2-3; the table names TRBD1, a call not compared with the DNA. TRBV21-1 is assigned pseudogene status. The CDR3 has 14 residues. CDR3 protein: CASRATGVTDTQYF. Written as DNA, the CDR3 is TGTGCCAGCCGGGCCACAGGGGTCACAGATACGCAGTATTTT.

The CDR3: CASSKWTGVTEAFF. The CDR3 nucleotides read TGTGCCAGTAGTAAGTGGACAGGGGTGACTGAAGCTTTCTTT. The chain combines TRBV19 with TRBJ1-1, with TRBD1 matching over 9 bases. The ends lost 4 bases at V and 5 bases at J; junction bases unmatched: 5. The CDR3 contains 14 residues. The germline gives CDR1 LNHDA, CDR2 SQIVND (reference sequence).

The V gene is TRBV4-3, the J gene TRBJ1-1; maybe TRBD1 (5 bases). Trimming left V 1 base short and J 0 bases short, with 9 bases between. Germline assignment: CDR1 LGHNA and CDR2 YSLEER. This CDR3 comprises 15 residues. The CDR3 loop reads CASSQAPRVNTEAFF. The CDR3 coding sequence is TGCGCCAGCAGCCAAGCCCCCAGGGTGAACACTGAAGCTTTCTTT.

The V call is TRBV19, the J call TRBJ2-1, with a weak D call TRBD2 (6 bases). V lost 7 bases to trimming and J lost 3 bases, with 16 bases between them. This CDR3 has 15 residues. Germline lookup yields CDR1 LNHDA and CDR2 SQIVND (reference sequence). The CDR3 spells CASTPVASVYNEQFF. DNA of the CDR3: TGTGCCAGTACCCCCGTGGCTAGCGTCTACAATGAGCAGTTCTTC.

This clone was observed a handful of times. The V call is TRBV5-1, the J call TRBJ2-7; 9 nucleotides match TRBD1. The CDR3 runs 15 residues. Germline loops: CDR1 SGHRS, CDR2 YFSETQ. Trimming cost V 3 bases and J 6 bases; bases outside gene matches: 10. CDR3 protein: CASSSSGTGNGEQYF. DNA for the CDR3: TGCGCCAGCAGCTCGTCCGGGACAGGGAATGGCGAGCAGTACTTC. Looking up the rest from reference TRBV5-1 and TRBJ2-7 gives the full variable domain: KAGVTQTPRYLIKTRGQQVTLSCSPISGHRSVSWYQQTPGQGLQFLFEYFSETQRNKGNFPGRFSGRQFSNSRSEMNVSTLELGDSALYLCASSSSGTGNGEQYFGPGTRLTVT.

As DNA, the CDR3 is TGTGCCAGCAGCAAACCTATATGCCTCGGGGGAGAGACCCAGTACTTC. Translated: CASSKPICLGGETQYF. V gene TRBV21-1 combines with J gene TRBJ2-5; the table gives TRBD2 as D, unverified against the DNA. TRBV21-1 is shown as a pseudogene. The CDR3 has 16 amino acids.

This rearrangement joins TRBV19 to TRBJ2-5; a weak D match, TRBD1 (5 bases). This CDR3 has 13 amino acids. Germline assignment: CDR1 LNHDA and CDR2 SQIVND (reference sequence). V was pared by 3 bases and J by 0 bases, with 5 bases between. CDR3 in amino acids: CASSIRDQETQYF. The CDR3 DNA reads TGTGCCAGTAGTATCAGGGACCAAGAGACCCAGTACTTC.

The V and J genes are TRBV27 and TRBJ2-2; 13 nucleotides agree with TRBD2. The CDR3 loop spans 15 amino acids. Losses at the gene ends were 7 bases for V and 5 bases for J; bases not matched to a gene: 4. CDR1 and CDR2 from the germline V gene are MNHEY and SMNVEV (reference sequence). Written as DNA, the CDR3 is TGTGCCAGCACCTCGACTAGCGGGGGGACCGGGGAGCTGTTTTTT. Translating it yields CASTSTSGGTGELFF.

This sequence joins TRBV6-1 and TRBJ2-7; the D is unclear. This CDR3 is built from 11 residues. V was pared by 6 bases and J by 3 bases, with 6 bases between. The germline V gene has CDR1 MNHNS and CDR2 SASEGT. The CDR3 protein is CASRYNYEQYF. In DNA form, the CDR3 reads TGTGCCAGCAGGTACAACTACGAGCAGTACTTC.

The chain links TRBV27 to TRBJ1-2; perhaps TRBD1 as D (6 bases). Germline V lookup: CDR1 MNHEY, CDR2 SMNVEV (reference sequence). The CDR3 has 13 amino acids. V dropped 3 bases and J dropped 2 bases, with 7 bases sitting between them. The CDR3 DNA reads TGTGCCAGCAGTTTGACAGGAAACTATGGCTACACCTTC. Its protein product is CASSLTGNYGYTF.

This sequence joins TRBV28 and TRBJ1-1; D possibly corresponds to TRBD1 (5 bases). The CDR3 totals 13 residues. The germline V gene has CDR1 MDHEN and CDR2 SYDVKM. V was cut by 4 bases and J by 5 bases, with 11 bases left in between. The CDR3 DNA sequence: TGTGCCAGCAGTTGGAGGGGAGAGACTGAAGCTTTCTTT. This encodes CASSWRGETEAFF. Filled out from reference TRBV28 and TRBJ1-1, the complete variable domain reads DVKVTQSSRYLVKRTGEKVFLECVQDMDHENMFWYRQDPGLGLRLIYFSYDVKMKEKGDIPEGYSVSREKKERFSLILESASTNQTSMYLCASSWRGETEAFFGQGTRLTVV.

V and J are TRBV11-2 and TRBJ2-7; D gene uncertain. CDR3 length equals 11 residues. Germline V gene sequence: CDR1 SGHAT, CDR2 FQNNGV. The V end was cut by 2 bases, the J end by 7 bases, with 6 bases between. CDR3 residues: CASSLMEEQYF. The CDR3 bases are TGTGCCAGCAGCTTAATGGAGGAGCAGTACTTC. Based on the CDR3 plus reference TRBV11-2 and TRBJ2-7, the full variable domain is EAGVAQSPRYKIIEKRQSVAFWCNPISGHATLYWYQQILGQGPKLLIQFQNNGVVDDSQLPKDRFSAERLKGVDSTLKIQPAKLEDSAVYLCASSLMEEQYFGPGTRLTVT.

V gene TRBV27 combines with J gene TRBJ2-3, with D unresolved. The CDR3 has 17 residues. Trimming stripped 0 bases from V and 3 bases from J, with 16 bases between. In germline, CDR1 is MNHEY, CDR2 SMNVEV (reference sequence). CDR3 in amino acids: CASSLSWSILRTDTQYF. In nucleotides, the CDR3 is TGTGCCAGCAGTTTATCGTGGAGCATCTTGCGGACAGATACGCAGTATTTT.

The V and J genes are TRBV19 and TRBJ2-7; 9 bases line up with TRBD2. Germline V gene lookup returns CDR1 LNHDA and CDR2 SQIVND (reference sequence). The CDR3 contains 14 residues. The V segment lost 5 bases and the J segment 3 bases; nucleotides outside the gene matches: 5. The CDR3 loop is CASSATSGHYEQYF. The DNA for the CDR3 is TGTGCCAGTAGTGCGACTAGCGGACACTACGAGCAGTACTTC. The full variable domain, its missing parts supplied by reference TRBV19 and TRBJ2-7, is DGGITQSPKYLFRKEGQNVTLSCEQNLNHDAMYWYRQDPGQGLRLIYYSQIVNDFQKGDIAEGYSVSREKKESFPLTVTSAQKNPTAFYLCASSATSGHYEQYFGPGTRLTVT.

This chain connects TRBV19 to TRBJ2-5; the D gene is possibly TRBD1 (5 bases). CDR1 is LNHDA, CDR2 SQIVND, per germline (reference sequence). V was clipped by 10 bases and J by 9 bases, with 18 bases between them. The CDR3 totals 12 residues. The DNA of the CDR3 is TGTGCCACCAAAGATAGGGTGGGGCCCCAGTACTTC. Its translation: CATKDRVGPQYF.

This clone appeared a single time. The chain joins TRBV7-9 to TRBJ2-3; no clear D gene. V was clipped by 1 base and J by 1 base, with 12 bases between them. This CDR3 comprises 16 residues. Per the germline V gene, CDR1 is SEHNR and CDR2 is FQNEAQ (reference sequence). CDR3: CASSLGFSLGTDTQYF. CDR3 DNA sequence: TGTGCCAGCAGCTTAGGTTTTAGCTTGGGCACAGATACGCAGTATTTT.

The chain couples TRBV9 to TRBJ1-4; TRBD1 matches at 7 bases. The germline V gene encodes CDR1 SGDLS and CDR2 YYNGEE. V shed 3 bases and J 5 bases; nucleotides not matched to a gene: 7. The CDR3 is 15 amino acids. The CDR3 spells CASSAHPGQNEKLFF. The CDR3 coding sequence is TGTGCCAGCAGCGCACATCCGGGACAGAATGAAAAACTGTTTTTT.

This rearrangement joins TRBV27 to TRBJ2-5; 11 positions agree with TRBD2. V lost 4 bases and J lost 2; bases outside the gene matches: 3. Germline V CDR1 and CDR2: MNHEY, SMNVEV (reference sequence). The CDR3 covers 15 residues. CDR3 sequence: CASSSRLAGQETQYF. CDR3 bases: TGTGCCAGCAGTTCCCGACTAGCGGGACAAGAGACCCAGTACTTC.

The chain has TRBV4-1 and TRBJ2-4; possibly TRBD1 for D (6 bases). CDR1 MGHRA and CDR2 YSYEKL come from the germline V gene. This CDR3 has 17 residues. Between the trimmed V and J ends, which lost 5 bases and 0 bases, there was a span of 17 bases. The CDR3 DNA reads as TGCGCCAGCAGCTCCCAGTGGCAGGGGATAGCCAAAAACATTCAGTACTTC. As protein: CASSSQWQGIAKNIQYF.

The chain has TRBV11-2 and TRBJ2-3; D gene uncertain. The CDR3 consists of 14 residues. The germline gives CDR1 SGHAT, CDR2 FQNNGV. Trimming shortened V by 2 bases and J by 0 bases, and 6 bases separated the two germline ends. CDR3 bases: TGTGCCAGCAGCTTATACTCTAGCACAGATACGCAGTATTTT. Translation: CASSLYSSTDTQYF.